This record looks at one T cell receptor (beta chain) sequence and its context. This clonotype was picked up a small number of times. The antigen it recognizes is unknown. The input lacks base qualities; no much larger clone sits a single base away. The record originates from a study of blood T cells in healthy people across ages (dated by TCRdb to between 2015 and 2017). Regarding the complete study: In model experiments, template switching captured roughly one uniquely barcoded TCR beta cDNA molecule for every two T cells. The study measured age-related changes in TCR beta repertoire diversity using deep sequencing normalized with unique cDNA molecular identifiers. Four age groups were formed from the donors: young (average around 15 years), middle-aged (approximately 40), aged (roughly 58) and long-lived (approximately 80). To avoid experimental bias, donors of different ages were spread randomly across the sequencing lanes. The study analyzed two additional independent replicas of 1 million unique cDNA reads from the same blood draw for two donors, one aged 18 to 29 and one aged 80 or older.

The donors were roughly 39 Caucasian individuals from Russia, aged 6 to 90 years, who were systemically healthy. Each donor gave ten milliliters of peripheral blood, collected into EDTA-treated Vacutainer tubes. Ficoll-Paque density-gradient centrifugation was used to isolate PBMCs, with at least 7 million per sample. Trizol reagent was used to extract total RNA from PBMCs, with at least 6 micrograms per sample. For every donor, flow cytometry on a PBMC aliquot measured the percentage of naive CD45RAhigh/CD27high T cells. Here is what the overall study found, with its caveats: As age increased, observed TCR beta diversity per million T cells dropped in a roughly linear way, and a significant reduction was already evident by age 40. Total diversity estimates from one million sequenced T cells were considered lower bounds and underestimates. Compared with the aged group, the long-lived group had more naive CD4+ T cells, fewer expanded clones and increased TCR diversity, suggesting age selection. There was a strong correlation between observed TCR beta diversity and the percentage of naive T cells measured by flow cytometry. Since profiling was done on bulk unsorted PBMCs, naive and antigen-experienced compartments could not be conclusively compared. Because the CMV infection status of the donors was unknown, age-related changes in expanded clonotypes may potentially have been confounded.

Libraries were constructed by 5' RACE. A second PCR of 7 to 11 cycles was performed with a sample-barcoded 5' primer and a J-beta primer mix. Each TCR beta cDNA molecule received a unique molecular identifier from a template-switch 5' adaptor carrying 12 random nucleotides. Each sample yielded at least 2.5 million CDR3-containing paired-end reads. First-strand cDNA was synthesized from all RNA with the Mint cDNA synthesis kit, primed by a TRBC-specific oligonucleotide. All cDNA was treated with uracil-DNA glycosylase and then went through a first 18-cycle PCR with the universal primers M1SS and BC2_uni_R. In the source study's methods: For normalization, 1 million high-quality reads were randomly selected from each sample, with every read carrying a distinct molecular identifier. Instead of being binned into consensus sequences, reads with shared molecular identifiers were discarded. MiTCR, with a Q25 quality threshold and the strictest error-elimination algorithm, was used for CDR3 identification, clonotype clustering and error correction. Lower-bound total TCR beta diversity was estimated with a nonparametric unseen species model using Euler transformation. The public sequencing data were trimmed at Q25 with fastp and processed into clonotypes with MiXCR by TCRdb, which kept only in-frame beta chains. A single entry per CDR3 protein holds the most common genes and DNA from its merged rows. These V and J calls rely on TCRdb rather than the paper's analysis. In all, the sample holds 1.5 million to 2 million distinct CDR3 sequences, and about two fifths of those were seen once. Roughly 24% of the sample is in the top ten clones.

The sample consisted of blood. The TCR was taken from a human donor in good health.

The DNA reads TGTGCCACCAGTGATCAGACAAGGTCCCAAGAGACCCAGTACTTC. It encodes CATSDQTRSQETQYF. The rearrangement combines TRBV24-1 with TRBJ2-5; no D segment can be confidently identified. The CDR3 holds 15 amino acids from the cysteine to the phenylalanine. Only the CDR3 region is kept as DNA, spanning 45 bases read in frame from base 1. Trimming removed 3 bases from V and 1 base from J, leaving 11 bases between the germline ends. Sequences KGHDR (CDR1) and SFDVKD (CDR2) are obtained from the germline V gene.